The rows below give T cell receptor beta chains drawn from one sample of a study of T cell responses to AZD1222 COVID-19 vaccine. Data came from immunoSEQ multiplex PCR; TCRdb stores just in-frame clones and leaves some out. Here the sample spans under 50,000 clones, around 80% being singletons. This specimen consisted of peripheral blood, obtained 28 days after the second dose of the MenACWY control vaccine. The receptors here all came from an adult who received the MenACWY meningococcal vaccine as a control. Each CDR3 is given with its conserved first and last residue. D genes are given only for firm matches. Rows give clone size only sometimes, using once, few, many, or a class for an expanded clone.

CDR3 DNA | CDR3 protein | D gene | V gene | CDR3 length | J gene | clone size
TGCAGTGCCCCGAGGGGGGATACGCAGTATTTT | CSAPRGDTQYF | - | TRBV20-1 | 11 | TRBJ2-3 | -
TGTGCCAGCAGTAGGGTTCTTGGCTTTGAGCCCCAGCATTTT | CASSRVLGFEPQHF | - | TRBV2 | 14 | TRBJ1-5 | -
TGTGCCTGGGACAGGGTGAACACTGAAGCTTTCTTT | CAWDRVNTEAFF | TRBD1 | TRBV30 | 12 | TRBJ1-1 | few
TGTGCCAGTAGCTCCCCGGGGAGGTCCTACAATGAGCAGTTCTTC | CASSSPGRSYNEQFF | - | TRBV19 | 15 | TRBJ2-1 | once
TGTGCCATCAGTTCCACAGGGGGAACATCCTATAATTCACCCCTCCACTTT | CAISSTGGTSYNSPLHF | TRBD1 | TRBV10-3 | 17 | TRBJ1-6 | -
TGTGCCAGCAGTTTTATCTTAGAGGGTGTAGACTTAGAGACCCAGTACTTC | CASSFILEGVDLETQYF | - | TRBV28 | 17 | TRBJ2-5 | -
TGTGCCAGCAGCCAATCCTACCCCAGGACAGATGGCTACACCTTC | CASSQSYPRTDGYTF | - | TRBV3-1/TRBV3-2 | 15 | TRBJ1-2 | -
TGTGCCACTAAATTGACGGGACGGTCCAATCAGCCCCAGCATTTT | CATKLTGRSNQPQHF | - | TRBV19 | 15 | TRBJ1-5 | -
TGTGCCAGCAGCCAAAGGGGACTTGCCATAGATACGCAGTATTTT | CASSQRGLAIDTQYF | - | TRBV4-2 | 15 | TRBJ2-3 | -
TGCGCCAGCAGTGAGTCGGTTCCGGGTGGATCACCCCTCCACTTT | CASSESVPGGSPLHF | - | TRBV10-2 | 15 | TRBJ1-6 | few
TGTGCCAGCAGCAGCCGGGACAGGGGGAACAACTATGGCTACACCTTC | CASSSRDRGNNYGYTF | TRBD1 | TRBV11-2 | 16 | TRBJ1-2 | -
TGTGCCAGCAGCACGACAGGGGGCAATCAGCCCCAGCATTTT | CASSTTGGNQPQHF | TRBD1 | TRBV6-4 | 14 | TRBJ1-5 | -
TGTGCCAGCAGCCAAGGGAGGGGGGCCTACGAGCAGTACTTC | CASSQGRGAYEQYF | - | TRBV3-1/TRBV3-2 | 14 | TRBJ2-7 | -
TGTGCCGTAGCCGTTGGGGGGCTGAACACTGAAGCTTTCTTT | CAVAVGGLNTEAFF | - | TRBV10-3 | 14 | TRBJ1-1 | -
TGTGCCAGCAGTCTCCGGGACGGGAATTCACCCCTCCACTTT | CASSLRDGNSPLHF | - | TRBV2 | 14 | TRBJ1-6 | -
TGCGCCAGCAGCTTGGCCCCAGCGGGGGGATCTGAAAAACTGTTTTTT | CASSLAPAGGSEKLFF | - | TRBV5-1 | 16 | TRBJ1-4 | -
TGCGCCAGCAGTGGGACTGGTTACGAGCAGTACTTC | CASSGTGYEQYF | - | TRBV10-2 | 12 | TRBJ2-7 | -
TGTGCCAGCAGCCTTCCTAATCAGCCCCAGCATTTT | CASSLPNQPQHF | - | TRBV28 | 12 | TRBJ1-5 | -
TGTGCCACCAGTGATTCCGGGACTAGCACAGATACGCAGTATTTT | CATSDSGTSTDTQYF | - | TRBV24-1 | 15 | TRBJ2-3 | -
TGTGCCAGCAGCGTCGGGACTAGTAGGACAGATACGCAGTATTTT | CASSVGTSRTDTQYF | TRBD2 | TRBV9 | 15 | TRBJ2-3 | -
TGTGCCAGCAGCTTAACAACAGCTAATGGCTACACCTTC | CASSLTTANGYTF | - | TRBV7-9 | 13 | TRBJ1-2 | once
TGTGCCAGCAGTGAGGTTCCGGAGACCGGGGAGCTGTTTTTT | CASSEVPETGELFF | - | TRBV2 | 14 | TRBJ2-2 | -
TGCAGCGTTGAGCAGAAGGACCACTATGGCTACACCTTC | CSVEQKDHYGYTF | - | TRBV29-1 | 13 | TRBJ1-2 | -
TGTGCCACCAGAGCCGACAGGGGTGCAACTAATGAAAAACTGTTTTTT | CATRADRGATNEKLFF | TRBD1 | TRBV15 | 16 | TRBJ1-4 | -
TGTGCCAGCAGCCAAGATTCCAGTGGGGTCAATCAGCCCCAGCATTTT | CASSQDSSGVNQPQHF | - | TRBV3-1/TRBV3-2 | 16 | TRBJ1-5 | -
TGCAGCGTTGATAAGTTTGGACAAAACTATGGCTACACCTTC | CSVDKFGQNYGYTF | - | TRBV29-1 | 14 | TRBJ1-2 | -
TGTGCCAGCAGTTCGAGGACATCCCAGGGTCAGCCCCAGCATTTT | CASSSRTSQGQPQHF | - | TRBV27 | 15 | TRBJ1-5 | -
TGTGCCAGCATAACTTATGGGCAGAAGAACACTGAAGCTTTCTTT | CASITYGQKNTEAFF | - | TRBV6-5 | 15 | TRBJ1-1 | -
TGTCCCAGCCGCTCCCGGGGGGGGGCGGGCGGGGAGCTGTTTTTT | CPSRSRGGAGGELFF | TRBD2 | TRBV3-1/TRBV3-2 | 15 | TRBJ2-2 | -
TGTGCCAGCCAACGGGGGGCCAACGTCCTGACTTTC | CASQRGANVLTF | - | TRBV19 | 12 | TRBJ2-6 | -
TGTGCCAGCAGCTTATCCGACAGGGGGCTAAATCAGCCCCAGCATTTT | CASSLSDRGLNQPQHF | TRBD1 | TRBV7-9 | 16 | TRBJ1-5 | -
TGTGCCAGCAGTGACTCGAGGGGAGGGAATGAGCAGTTCTTC | CASSDSRGGNEQFF | TRBD2 | TRBV6-4 | 14 | TRBJ2-1 | medium-sized
TGTGCCAGCAGCTTCGGCTCTGGAAACACCATATATTTT | CASSFGSGNTIYF | - | TRBV5-6 | 13 | TRBJ1-3 | -
TGTGCCAGCGCCATATCCGGGGAGCTGTTTTTT | CASAISGELFF | - | TRBV12-3/TRBV12-4 | 11 | TRBJ2-2 | -
TGCGCCAGCAGCCAAACTGTGAGCTCTGGAAACACCATATATTTT | CASSQTVSSGNTIYF | - | TRBV4-1 | 15 | TRBJ1-3 | -
TGTGCCAGCAGCGGGTGGGGCAATCAGCCCCAGCATTTT | CASSGWGNQPQHF | - | TRBV2 | 13 | TRBJ1-5 | -
TGCGCCAGCAGCTTGGCCCTGGGGAGGGTGGTCTATGAGCAGTTCTTC | CASSLALGRVVYEQFF | TRBD2 | TRBV5-1 | 16 | TRBJ2-1 | -
TGTGCCAGCAGCTGGGGGCGGCCGAACACCGGGGAGCTGTTTTTT | CASSWGRPNTGELFF | - | TRBV7-8 | 15 | TRBJ2-2 | -
TGCGCCAGCAGCTTGGGCGGGTTGCGGGAGGTTGCCTACGAGCAGTACTTC | CASSLGGLREVAYEQYF | TRBD2 | TRBV5-1 | 17 | TRBJ2-7 | -
TGTGCCAGCAGCTTGGCAGGGACAGGGGGTGGAGGCTACACCTTC | CASSLAGTGGGGYTF | TRBD1 | TRBV5-5 | 15 | TRBJ1-2 | -
TGCGCCAGCAAAGGGGGGGCCGGCGAGACCCAGTACTTC | CASKGGAGETQYF | - | TRBV10-2 | 13 | TRBJ2-5 | -
TGTGCCAGCAGCTTGGACGCAGGGGGAGGCAATCAGCCCCAGCATTTT | CASSLDAGGGNQPQHF | TRBD1 | TRBV5-5 | 16 | TRBJ1-5 | -
TGTGCCAGCAGCTTGGGGAGCGGGAGAGTATCCTACGAGCAGTACTTC | CASSLGSGRVSYEQYF | TRBD2 | TRBV11-2 | 16 | TRBJ2-7 | few
TGTGCCAGCAGCCGACTGCTATCTAATGAAAAACTGTTTTTT | CASSRLLSNEKLFF | - | TRBV2 | 14 | TRBJ1-4 | -
TGTGCCAGCAGCACTAGGACTAGCGGATACAATGAGCAGTTCTTC | CASSTRTSGYNEQFF | TRBD2 | TRBV13 | 15 | TRBJ2-1 | few
TGTGCCAGCAGCGTGCGCGGGAGCGGCAATCAGCCCCAGCATTTT | CASSVRGSGNQPQHF | - | TRBV7-2 | 15 | TRBJ1-5 | -
TGTGCCAGCAGTTATGGTAGCGGGAGGGCCAATGAGCAGTTCTTC | CASSYGSGRANEQFF | TRBD2 | TRBV28 | 15 | TRBJ2-1 | -
TGCGCCAGCAGCCCCCTAGCCGGGGCCAACGTCCTGACTTTC | CASSPLAGANVLTF | - | TRBV5-1 | 14 | TRBJ2-6 | -
TGTGCCAGCAGTTTAAATCGCAATCAGCCCCAGCATTTT | CASSLNRNQPQHF | - | TRBV28 | 13 | TRBJ1-5 | -
TGCGCCAGCAGTGAGTCGGGACAGCCCCAGCATTTT | CASSESGQPQHF | - | TRBV10-1 | 12 | TRBJ1-5 | -
TGTGCCATCAGTGATGGACAACCGACAGATACGCAGTATTTT | CAISDGQPTDTQYF | - | TRBV10-3 | 14 | TRBJ2-3 | -
TGTGCCAGCAGCTTAGCGCAAGCTTTGGGCAATGAGCAGTTCTTC | CASSLAQALGNEQFF | - | TRBV11-2 | 15 | TRBJ2-1 | -
TGCGCCAGCAGCATCGACAGGATCTTGGTCTTC | CASSIDRILVF | - | TRBV5-1 | 11 | TRBJ2-7 | medium-sized